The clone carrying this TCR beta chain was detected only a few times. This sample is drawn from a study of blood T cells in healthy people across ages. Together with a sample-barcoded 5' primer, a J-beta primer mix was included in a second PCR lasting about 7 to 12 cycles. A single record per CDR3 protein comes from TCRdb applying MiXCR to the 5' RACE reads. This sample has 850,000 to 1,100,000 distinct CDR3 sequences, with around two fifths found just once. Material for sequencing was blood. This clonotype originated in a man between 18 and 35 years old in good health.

CDR3 sequence: CASSLLATNTGELFF. The CDR3 DNA sequence: TGCGCCAGCAGCCTTCTAGCAACGAACACCGGGGAGCTGTTTTTT. The chain has TRBV4-3 and TRBJ2-2; weak D call: TRBD2 (5 bases). Germline loops: CDR1 LGHNA, CDR2 YSLEER. The ends were cut back, 4 bases at V and 0 bases at J, with 9 bases in the middle. There are 15 residues in the CDR3.